This T cell receptor (beta chain) was sequenced in a study of blood T cell repertoires in COVID-19. The wider study: Italy, Spain and the United States were the sources of the convalescent and acute COVID-19 samples. From T cells, B-cell-depleted T cells, or PBMCs came the material, which was cDNA or gDNA.

Per the authors' pipeline: Quantification of nucleated cells was approximated via reference gene primer amplification. Method: immunoSEQ multiplex PCR; TCRdb's copy keeps in-frame clones and lacks some. V and J calls and clone size are given by that table; D and trimming were obtained from the DNA. The sample lists roughly 180,000 clones, 80% to 90% occurring once. There are 15 residues in the CDR3. V trimming: 2 bases; J trimming: 3 bases; junction bases outside the gene matches: 7. The germline V gene encodes CDR1 LGHDT and CDR2 YNNKEL (reference sequence). This sequence joins TRBV3-1 (or the pseudogene TRBV3-2) and TRBJ2-7; 7 positions match TRBD2. The clonotype originates from a woman aged 40 to 50 with COVID-19, enrolled during active disease. The sample was peripheral blood. CDR3 DNA sequence: TGTGCCAGCAGCCAAAGGAGCGGGGTTCACTACGAGCAGTACTTC. Encoded protein: CASSQRSGVHYEQYF.